This T cell receptor (beta chain) was profiled in a study of CXCR3-negative and CXCR3-positive naive CD8 T cells. Points from the study as a whole: With CXCR3 expression partially decreased after cryopreservation, most assays relied on fresh PBMCs.

Researchers prepared the TRB cDNA libraries using 5' RACE with UMI labels. TCRdb reanalyzed the 5' RACE reads and collapses them to one entry per CDR3 protein, without DNA. Listed are tens of thousands of distinct CDR3 sequences; 20% to 25% falls within the top ten. For this clonotype: Its antigen is not known.

This CDR3 is built from 15 residues. The germline CDR1 and CDR2 sequences are ENHRY and SYGVKD. Sequences were obtained from memory CD8+ T cells from blood. This receptor was obtained from a human donor in good health. Some clones in this sample may be carry-over from other donors' samples. The chain recombines TRBV10-3 with TRBJ2-1; TCRdb's D call, TRBD2, is unchecked because there is no DNA. CDR3 in amino acids: CAISDSGLAVNEQFF.